The 7 T cell receptor beta chains below come from one sample, sequenced in a study of OX40 agonist ivuxolimab in advanced cancers. Data came from immunoSEQ multiplex PCR; TCRdb stores just in-frame clones and leaves some out. The repertoire holds tens of thousands of clones, with more than 80% as singletons. The sample in question was CD4+ or CD8+ T cells sorted from blood, obtained in a trial of the OX40 agonist ivuxolimab. These receptors came from an adult with an advanced solid tumor such as melanoma, head and neck, liver or kidney cancer.

V usage is TRBV28 and J usage is TRBJ1-4; 9 bases map to TRBD1. Germline V lookup: CDR1 MDHEN, CDR2 SYDVKM. CDR3 length equals 14 residues. Losses at the gene ends were 6 bases for V and 14 bases for J; bases not matched to a gene: 13. CDR3 coding DNA: TGTGCCAGCAGGGCGACCACAGGGGGCCTACTTCTGTTTTTT. This codes for CASRATTGGLLLFF.

The chain recombines TRBV10-3 with TRBJ2-1; D may correspond to TRBD1 or TRBD2 (5 bases each). The CDR3 covers 12 residues. V was trimmed by 2 bases and J by 7 bases, leaving 6 bases between them. Germline V gene data show CDR1 as ENHRY and CDR2 as SYGVKD. This CDR3 is CAISEGGNEQFF. The CDR3, as DNA: TGTGCCATCAGTGAGGGGGGTAATGAGCAGTTCTTC.

The chain joins TRBV7-2 to TRBJ1-5; D remains unclear. Trimming pared 1 base from V and 3 bases from J, leaving 7 bases between. From germline, CDR1 is SGHTA and CDR2 FQGNSA. The CDR3 consists of 14 residues. The CDR3 sequence: CASSLEQYNQPQHF. Here the CDR3 DNA reads TGTGCCAGCAGCTTAGAGCAGTACAATCAGCCCCAGCATTTT.

The chain combines TRBV30 with TRBJ1-4; maybe TRBD1 (6 bases). The CDR3 spans 15 residues. Germline V gene lookup returns CDR1 GTSNPN and CDR2 SVGIG (reference sequence). V was trimmed by 2 bases and J by 7 bases, leaving 17 bases between them. The DNA of the CDR3 is TGTGCCTGGAGTCGTCAACAGGGAATGGGTGAAAAACTGTTTTTT. This codes for CAWSRQQGMGEKLFF. The whole variable domain, remainder taken from reference TRBV30 and TRBJ1-4, is SQTIHQWPATLVQPVGSPLSLECTVEGTSNPNLYWYRQAAGRGLQLLFYSVGIGQISSEVPQNLSASRPQDRQFILSSKKLLLSDSGFYLCAWSRQQGMGEKLFFGSGTQLSVL.

The gene calls are TRBV14 and TRBJ1-1; 9 bases align to TRBD1. This CDR3 has 17 amino acids. The V gene's germline CDR1 is SGHDN and CDR2 FVKESK. V lost 4 bases and J lost 7; bases outside the gene matches: 16. CDR3 amino acids: CASSLWITGGASGEAFF. The DNA of the CDR3 is TGTGCCAGCAGCCTTTGGATAACAGGGGGCGCATCCGGTGAAGCTTTCTTT.

This chain links TRBV5-1 with TRBJ2-7; D might be TRBD1 or TRBD2, each matching 5 bases. With 3 bases removed from V and 0 bases from J, the gap between germline ends came to 10 bases. CDR1 is SGHRS, CDR2 YFSETQ, per germline. The CDR3 has 14 amino acids. The CDR3 DNA is TGCGCCAGCAGCTCAACAGGAGGCTCCTACGAGCAGTACTTC. Encoded protein: CASSSTGGSYEQYF.

The chain carries TRBV18 and TRBJ2-2; D is ambiguous. The CDR3 consists of 14 residues. Germline-derived CDR1 and CDR2 are KGHSH and LQKENI. V was cut by 4 bases and J by 6 bases, with 12 bases left in between. CDR3 sequence: CASSRERNAGELFF. CDR3 coding DNA: TGTGCCAGCTCACGAGAGAGGAATGCCGGGGAGCTGTTTTTT. Full variable domain (missing parts from reference TRBV18 and TRBJ2-2): NAGVMQNPRHLVRRRGQEARLRCSPMKGHSHVYWYRQLPEEGLKFMVYLQKENIIDESGMPKERFSAEFPKEGPSILRIQQVVRGDSAAYFCASSRERNAGELFFGEGSRLTVL.